The 12 T cell receptor beta chains below come from one sample, sequenced in a study of blood T cell repertoires in COVID-19. Clones were sequenced by immunoSEQ multiplex PCR, and TCRdb holds only the in-frame ones, with some missing. The table shows a few hundred thousand clones, with around nine tenths occurring only once. The sequencing input was PBMCs or T cells enriched from blood (not recorded which). The receptor set was obtained from a woman between 18 and 30 years old who had been exposed to COVID-19.

The table lists this clone with a few counts. The same CDR3 can be traced to other DNA sequences in this sample. The chain has TRBV7-6 and TRBJ2-7; the D is unclear. Germline V lookup: CDR1 SGHVS, CDR2 FNYEAQ. CDR3 length equals 13 residues. V gave up 1 base and J gave up 3 bases, with 7 bases separating them. CDR3 protein: CASSLDAGYEQYF. Here the CDR3 DNA reads TGTGCCAGCAGCTTAGACGCCGGCTACGAGCAGTACTTC.

J is TRBJ1-3 and V is TRBV11-1; 7 bases align to TRBD1. The germline CDR1 and CDR2 sequences are SGHAT and FQDESV (reference sequence). The V segment lost 6 bases and the J segment 11 bases; nucleotides outside the gene matches: 13. This CDR3 is built from 14 residues. The CDR3 is CASSSPGTEISIYF. The DNA for the CDR3 is TGTGCCAGCAGTTCGCCCGGGACAGAGATCTCCATATATTTT.

Points on this clone: The identical CDR3 is also encoded by other nucleotide sequences in the sample. V and J are TRBV7-9 and TRBJ1-5, with 9 bases identical to TRBD1. Germline V CDR1 and CDR2: SEHNR, FQNEAQ (reference sequence). The CDR3 length is 15 residues. V lost 5 bases to trimming and J lost 4 bases; unmatched junction nucleotides: 6. DNA of the CDR3: TGTGCCAGCAGCCCACAGGGGGCAGGGAATCAGCCCCAGCATTTT. It yields the protein CASSPQGAGNQPQHF.

The chain links TRBV19 to TRBJ1-5; a possible D gene is TRBD1 (5 bases). This CDR3 has 13 amino acids. The ends were cut back, 11 bases at V and 7 bases at J, with 18 bases in the middle. Germline assignment: CDR1 LNHDA and CDR2 SQIVND (reference sequence). The CDR3 spells CAGARTGYQPQHF. The CDR3 region has the DNA TGTGCCGGAGCCCGAACAGGTTACCAGCCCCAGCATTTT.

This clone appeared a single time. This chain links TRBV25-1 with TRBJ1-2; D not certain. Germline V gives CDR1 MGHDK, CDR2 SYGVNS. The CDR3 has 12 amino acids. The germline V and J ends were trimmed by 5 bases and 6 bases, with 10 bases remaining between them. CDR3 in amino acids: CASSLGRNGYTF. CDR3 sequence (DNA): TGTGCCAGCAGTCTGGGGAGGAATGGCTACACCTTC.

The chain is built from TRBV5-1 and TRBJ2-1, with 9 bases identical to TRBD2. Germline loops: CDR1 SGHRS, CDR2 YFSETQ. The CDR3 contains 16 residues. V dropped 0 bases and J dropped 0; count of bases not matched to a gene: 1. CDR3 nucleotides: TGCGCCAGCAGCTTGGTTAGCGGGAGCTCCTACAATGAGCAGTTCTTC. Protein: CASSLVSGSSYNEQFF.

The chain carries TRBV5-1 and TRBJ2-2, with 11 positions matching TRBD1. Germline values: CDR1 SGHRS, CDR2 YFSETQ. This CDR3 has 15 amino acids. Losses at the gene ends were 4 bases for V and 6 bases for J; bases not matched to a gene: 5. CDR3: CASSERTGGAGELFF. For the CDR3, the DNA is TGCGCCAGCAGCGAAAGGACAGGGGGCGCCGGGGAGCTGTTTTTT.

J is TRBJ2-7 and V is TRBV28; the match to TRBD2 covers 10 bases. V shed 5 bases, J shed 4 bases, and the junction held 5 bases outside the gene matches. This CDR3 has 14 amino acids. Germline assignment: CDR1 MDHEN and CDR2 SYDVKM. CDR3 sequence: CASSVAGGLYEQYF. Written as DNA, the CDR3 is TGTGCCAGCAGTGTAGCGGGAGGATTATACGAGCAGTACTTC.

The CDR3 DNA reads TGTGCCAGCAGACCGACTAGCGCCGGTGGGACCCAGTACTTC. Its protein is CASRPTSAGGTQYF. The chain uses TRBV3-1 (or the pseudogene TRBV3-2) and TRBJ2-5, with TRBD2 matching 8 bases. Germline V gene data show CDR1 as LGHDT and CDR2 as YNNKEL (reference sequence). V trimming: 6 bases; J trimming: 7 bases; junction bases outside the gene matches: 10. The CDR3 is 14 residues long.

V usage is TRBV7-2 and J usage is TRBJ2-7, with 7 bases lining up with TRBD1. CDR3 length: 15 amino acids. Losses at the gene ends were 3 bases for V and 2 bases for J; bases not matched to a gene: 7. Germline CDR1 reads SGHTA; CDR2 reads FQGNSA. The CDR3 nucleotides are TGTGCCAGCAGCTTGGATACAGGGGCGACCTACGAGCAGTACTTC. Translated, it gives CASSLDTGATYEQYF.

The gene calls are TRBV15 and TRBJ2-7; D ambiguous. The V gene lost 0 bases and the J gene lost 6 bases, with 3 bases spanning the gap. CDR1 is LNHNV, CDR2 YYDKDF, per germline (reference sequence). The CDR3 has 11 amino acids. The CDR3 spells CATSRDREQYF. The CDR3 nucleotides read TGTGCCACCAGCAGAGATCGCGAGCAGTACTTC.

The chain couples TRBV3-1 (or the pseudogene TRBV3-2) to TRBJ2-1; D possibly corresponds to TRBD2 (5 bases). Germline values: CDR1 LGHDT, CDR2 YNNKEL (reference sequence). The CDR3 extends over 15 amino acids. Deletions cut 4 bases from V and 1 base from J, with 11 bases between. The CDR3 DNA reads as TGTGCCAGCAGCCGAGGGCCGGGTTCCTACAATGAGCAGTTCTTC. Translating gives CASSRGPGSYNEQFF.